A single TCR beta chain is shown here with its context. Antigen specificity is unknown. The source of the sample is a study of cytomegalovirus exposure and HLA in healthy donors. Study conclusions and caveats: Cytomegalovirus-associated TCR beta chains were listed, numbering roughly 150. Reports credit the classifier with highly specific, highly sensitive diagnosis of cytomegalovirus status.

Produced via immunoSEQ multiplex PCR; TCRdb's table is partial and in-frame only. This table has approximately 200,000 clones, just over 85% appearing once. Germline assignment: CDR1 SGHNT and CDR2 YYREEE (reference sequence). The V gene lost 0 bases and the J gene lost 2 bases, with 12 bases spanning the gap. CDR3 length: 16 residues. The sequence was collected from a woman under 30 in good health and CMV-seronegative. This chain links TRBV5-4 with TRBJ2-1; D possibly corresponds to TRBD2 (5 bases). The sequenced sample was PBMCs. The CDR3 reads CASSLAAVKAYNEQFF. The DNA of the CDR3 is TGTGCCAGCAGCTTGGCAGCGGTAAAGGCCTACAATGAGCAGTTCTTC.